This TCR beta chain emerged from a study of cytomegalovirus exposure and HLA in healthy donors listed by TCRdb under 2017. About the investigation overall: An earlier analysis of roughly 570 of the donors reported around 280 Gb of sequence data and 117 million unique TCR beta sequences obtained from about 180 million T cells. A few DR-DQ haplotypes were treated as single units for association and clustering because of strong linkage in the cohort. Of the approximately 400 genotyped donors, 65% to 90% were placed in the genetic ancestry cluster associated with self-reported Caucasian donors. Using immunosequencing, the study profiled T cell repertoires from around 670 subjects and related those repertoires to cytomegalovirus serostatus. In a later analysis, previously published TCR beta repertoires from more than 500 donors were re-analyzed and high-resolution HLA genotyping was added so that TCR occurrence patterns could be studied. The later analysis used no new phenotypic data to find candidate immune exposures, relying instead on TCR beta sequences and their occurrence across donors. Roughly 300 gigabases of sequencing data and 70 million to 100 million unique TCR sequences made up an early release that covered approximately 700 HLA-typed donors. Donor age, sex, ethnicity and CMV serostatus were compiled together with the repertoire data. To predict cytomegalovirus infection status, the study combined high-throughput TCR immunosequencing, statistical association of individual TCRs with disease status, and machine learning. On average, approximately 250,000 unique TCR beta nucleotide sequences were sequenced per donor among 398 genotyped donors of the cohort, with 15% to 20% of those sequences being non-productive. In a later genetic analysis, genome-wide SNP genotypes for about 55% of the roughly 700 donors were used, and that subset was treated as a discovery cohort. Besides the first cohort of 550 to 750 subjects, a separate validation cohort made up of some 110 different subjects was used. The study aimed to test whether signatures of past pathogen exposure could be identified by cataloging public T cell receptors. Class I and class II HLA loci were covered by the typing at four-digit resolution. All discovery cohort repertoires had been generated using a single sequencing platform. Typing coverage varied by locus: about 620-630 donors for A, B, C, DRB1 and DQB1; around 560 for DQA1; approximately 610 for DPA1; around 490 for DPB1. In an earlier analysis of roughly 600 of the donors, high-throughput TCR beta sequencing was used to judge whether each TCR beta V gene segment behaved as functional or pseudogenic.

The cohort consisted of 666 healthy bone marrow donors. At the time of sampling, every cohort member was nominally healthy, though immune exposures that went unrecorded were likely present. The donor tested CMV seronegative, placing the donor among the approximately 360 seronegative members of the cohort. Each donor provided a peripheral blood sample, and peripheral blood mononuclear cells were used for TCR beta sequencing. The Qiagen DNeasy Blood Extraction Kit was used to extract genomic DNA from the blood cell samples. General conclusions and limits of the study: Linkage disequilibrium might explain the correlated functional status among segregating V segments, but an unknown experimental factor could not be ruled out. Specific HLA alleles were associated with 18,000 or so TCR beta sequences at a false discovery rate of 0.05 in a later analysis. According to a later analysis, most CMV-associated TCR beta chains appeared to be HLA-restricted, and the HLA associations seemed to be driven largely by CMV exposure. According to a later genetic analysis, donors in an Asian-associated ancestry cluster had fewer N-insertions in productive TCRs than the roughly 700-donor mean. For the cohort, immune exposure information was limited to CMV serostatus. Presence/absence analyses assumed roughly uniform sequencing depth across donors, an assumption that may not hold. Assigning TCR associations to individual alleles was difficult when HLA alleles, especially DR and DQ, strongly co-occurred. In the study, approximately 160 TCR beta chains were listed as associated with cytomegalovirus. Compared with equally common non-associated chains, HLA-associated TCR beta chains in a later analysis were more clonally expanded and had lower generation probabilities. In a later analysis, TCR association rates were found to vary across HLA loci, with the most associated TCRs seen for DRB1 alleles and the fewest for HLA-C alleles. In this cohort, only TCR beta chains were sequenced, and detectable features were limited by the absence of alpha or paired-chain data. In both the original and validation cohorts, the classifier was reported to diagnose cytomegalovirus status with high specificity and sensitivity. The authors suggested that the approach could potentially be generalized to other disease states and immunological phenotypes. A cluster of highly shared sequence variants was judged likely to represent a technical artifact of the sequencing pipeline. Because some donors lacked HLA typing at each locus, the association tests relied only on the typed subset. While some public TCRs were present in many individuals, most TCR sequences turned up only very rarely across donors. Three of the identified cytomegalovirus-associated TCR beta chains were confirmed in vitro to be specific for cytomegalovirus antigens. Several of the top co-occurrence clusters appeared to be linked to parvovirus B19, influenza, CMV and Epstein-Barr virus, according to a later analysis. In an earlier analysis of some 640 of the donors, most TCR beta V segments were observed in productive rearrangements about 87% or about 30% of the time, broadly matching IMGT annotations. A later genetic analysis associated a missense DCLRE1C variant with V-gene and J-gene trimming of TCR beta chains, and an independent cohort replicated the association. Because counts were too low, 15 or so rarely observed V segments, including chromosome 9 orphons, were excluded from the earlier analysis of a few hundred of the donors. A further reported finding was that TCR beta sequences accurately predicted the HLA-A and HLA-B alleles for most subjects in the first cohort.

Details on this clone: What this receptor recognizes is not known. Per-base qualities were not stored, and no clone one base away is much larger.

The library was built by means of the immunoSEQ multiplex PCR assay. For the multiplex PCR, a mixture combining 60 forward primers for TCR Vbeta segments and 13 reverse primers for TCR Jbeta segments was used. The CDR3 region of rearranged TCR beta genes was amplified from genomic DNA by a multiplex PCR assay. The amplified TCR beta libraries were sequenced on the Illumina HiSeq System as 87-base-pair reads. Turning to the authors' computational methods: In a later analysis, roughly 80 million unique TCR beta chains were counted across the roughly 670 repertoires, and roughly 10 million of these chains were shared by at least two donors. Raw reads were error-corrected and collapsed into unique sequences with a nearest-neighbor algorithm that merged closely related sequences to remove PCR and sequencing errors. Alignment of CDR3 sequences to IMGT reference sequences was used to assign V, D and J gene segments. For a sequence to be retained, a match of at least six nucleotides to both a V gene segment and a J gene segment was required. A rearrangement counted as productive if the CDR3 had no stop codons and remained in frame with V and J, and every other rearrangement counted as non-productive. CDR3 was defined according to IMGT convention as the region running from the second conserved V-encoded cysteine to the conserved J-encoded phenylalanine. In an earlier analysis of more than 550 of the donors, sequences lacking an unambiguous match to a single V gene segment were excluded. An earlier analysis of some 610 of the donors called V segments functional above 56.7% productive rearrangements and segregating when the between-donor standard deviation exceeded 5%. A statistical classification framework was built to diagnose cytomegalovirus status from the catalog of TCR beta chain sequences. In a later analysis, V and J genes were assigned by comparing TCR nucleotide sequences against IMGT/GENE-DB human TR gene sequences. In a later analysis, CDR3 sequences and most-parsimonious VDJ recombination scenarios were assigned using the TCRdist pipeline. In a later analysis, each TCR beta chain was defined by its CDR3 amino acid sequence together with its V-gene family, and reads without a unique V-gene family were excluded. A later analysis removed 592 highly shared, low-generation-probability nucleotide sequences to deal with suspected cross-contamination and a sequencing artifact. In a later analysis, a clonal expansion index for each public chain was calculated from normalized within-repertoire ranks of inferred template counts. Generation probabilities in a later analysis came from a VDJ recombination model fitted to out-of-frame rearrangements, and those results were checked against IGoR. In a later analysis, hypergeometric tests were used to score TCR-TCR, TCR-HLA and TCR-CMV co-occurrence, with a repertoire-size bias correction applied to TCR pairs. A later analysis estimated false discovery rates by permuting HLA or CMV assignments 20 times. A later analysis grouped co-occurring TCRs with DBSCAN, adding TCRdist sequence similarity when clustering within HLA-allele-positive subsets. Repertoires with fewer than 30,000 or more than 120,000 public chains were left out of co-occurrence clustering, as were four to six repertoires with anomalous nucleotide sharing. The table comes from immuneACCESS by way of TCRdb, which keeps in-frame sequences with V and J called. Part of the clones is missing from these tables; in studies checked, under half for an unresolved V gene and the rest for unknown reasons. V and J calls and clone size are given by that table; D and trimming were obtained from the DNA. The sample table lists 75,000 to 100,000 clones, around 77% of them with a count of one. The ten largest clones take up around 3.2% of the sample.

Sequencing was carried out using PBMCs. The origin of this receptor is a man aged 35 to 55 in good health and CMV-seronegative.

The nucleotide sequence is TGTGCCTGGAGCCCCACAGGGGACGAGCAGTACTTC. It specifies CAWSPTGDEQYF. Recombination linked TRBV30 to TRBJ2-5; 7 of the junction bases match TRBD1. The J call may be faulty, since TRBJ2-7 better matches the DNA end. The CDR3 measures 12 amino acids from cysteine to phenylalanine. The retained sequence is limited to the CDR3, 36 bases, with the frame set at the first base. According to the germline V gene (reference sequence), CDR1 reads GTSNPN and CDR2 reads SVGIG.